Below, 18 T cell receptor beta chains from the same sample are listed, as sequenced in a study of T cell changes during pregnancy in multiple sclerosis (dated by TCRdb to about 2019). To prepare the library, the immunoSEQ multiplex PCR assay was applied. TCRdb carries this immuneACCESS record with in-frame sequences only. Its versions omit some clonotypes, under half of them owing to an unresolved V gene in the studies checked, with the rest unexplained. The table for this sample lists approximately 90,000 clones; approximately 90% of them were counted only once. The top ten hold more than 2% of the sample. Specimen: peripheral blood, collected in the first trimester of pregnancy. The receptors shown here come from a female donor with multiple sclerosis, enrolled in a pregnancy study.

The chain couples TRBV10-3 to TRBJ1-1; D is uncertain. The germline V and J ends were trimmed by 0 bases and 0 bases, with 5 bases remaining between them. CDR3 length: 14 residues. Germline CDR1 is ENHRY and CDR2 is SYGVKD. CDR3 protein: CAISESQVNTEAFF. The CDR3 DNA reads TGTGCCATCAGTGAGTCTCAGGTGAACACTGAAGCTTTCTTT.

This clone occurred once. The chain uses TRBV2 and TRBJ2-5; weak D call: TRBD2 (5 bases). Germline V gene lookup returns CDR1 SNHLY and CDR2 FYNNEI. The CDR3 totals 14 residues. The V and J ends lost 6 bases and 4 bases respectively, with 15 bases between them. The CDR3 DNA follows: TGTGCCAGCAGCACTAGGTCGTTCAGAGAGACCCAGTACTTC. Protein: CASSTRSFRETQYF.

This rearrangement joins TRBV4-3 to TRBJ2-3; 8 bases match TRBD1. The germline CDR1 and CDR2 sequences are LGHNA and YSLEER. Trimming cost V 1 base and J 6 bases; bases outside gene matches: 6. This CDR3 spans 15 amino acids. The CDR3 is CASSQGGQGWDTQYF. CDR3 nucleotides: TGCGCCAGCAGCCAAGGAGGACAGGGTTGGGATACGCAGTATTTT.

In nucleotides, the CDR3 is TGCAGTGCCCCCATCGGGGGGAACACCTTC. As protein: CSAPIGGNTF. The chain links TRBV20-1 to TRBJ1-2; perhaps TRBD1 as D (5 bases). The ends were cut back, 6 bases at V and 12 bases at J, with 14 bases in the middle. The CDR3 extends over 10 amino acids. Germline assignment: CDR1 DFQATT and CDR2 SNEGSKA (reference sequence).

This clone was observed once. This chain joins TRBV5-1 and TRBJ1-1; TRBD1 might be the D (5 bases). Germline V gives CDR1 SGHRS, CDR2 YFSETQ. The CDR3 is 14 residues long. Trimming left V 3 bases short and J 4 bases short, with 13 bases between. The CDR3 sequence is CASSSQGETTEAFF. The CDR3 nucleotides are TGCGCCAGCAGCTCCCAGGGTGAGACCACTGAAGCTTTCTTT.

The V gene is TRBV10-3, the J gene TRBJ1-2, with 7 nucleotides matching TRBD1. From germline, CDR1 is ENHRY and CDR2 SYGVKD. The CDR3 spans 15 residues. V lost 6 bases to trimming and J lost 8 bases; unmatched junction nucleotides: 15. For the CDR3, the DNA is TGTGCCATCAGGGTGGGGACAGATGTCTTGGGGGGCTACACCTTC. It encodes CAIRVGTDVLGGYTF.

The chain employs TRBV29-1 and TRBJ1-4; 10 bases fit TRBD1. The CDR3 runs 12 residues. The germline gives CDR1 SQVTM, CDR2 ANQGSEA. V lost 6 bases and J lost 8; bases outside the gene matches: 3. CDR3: CSVGTGAEKLFF. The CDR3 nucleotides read TGCAGCGTGGGGACAGGGGCCGAAAAACTGTTTTTT.

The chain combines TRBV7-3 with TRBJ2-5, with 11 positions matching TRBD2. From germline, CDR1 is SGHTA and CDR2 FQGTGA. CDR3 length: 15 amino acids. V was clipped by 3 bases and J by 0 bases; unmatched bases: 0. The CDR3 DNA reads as TGTGCCAGCAGCTTGACTAGCGGGGACCAAGAGACCCAGTACTTC. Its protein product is CASSLTSGDQETQYF.

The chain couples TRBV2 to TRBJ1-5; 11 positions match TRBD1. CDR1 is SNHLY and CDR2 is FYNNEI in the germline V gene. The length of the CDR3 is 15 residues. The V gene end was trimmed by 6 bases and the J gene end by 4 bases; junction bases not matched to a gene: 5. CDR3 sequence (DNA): TGTGCCAGCAGGGACAGGGGGCTGCAAAATCAGCCCCAGCATTTT. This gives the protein CASRDRGLQNQPQHF.

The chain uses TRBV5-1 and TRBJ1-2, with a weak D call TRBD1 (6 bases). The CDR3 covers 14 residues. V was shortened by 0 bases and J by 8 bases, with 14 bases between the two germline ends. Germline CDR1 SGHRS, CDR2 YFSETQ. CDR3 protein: CASSLEQGGAGYTF. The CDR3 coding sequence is TGCGCCAGCAGCTTGGAACAGGGCGGCGCGGGCTACACCTTC. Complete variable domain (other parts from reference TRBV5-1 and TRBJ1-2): KAGVTQTPRYLIKTRGQQVTLSCSPISGHRSVSWYQQTPGQGLQFLFEYFSETQRNKGNFPGRFSGRQFSNSRSEMNVSTLELGDSALYLCASSLEQGGAGYTFGSGTRLTVV.

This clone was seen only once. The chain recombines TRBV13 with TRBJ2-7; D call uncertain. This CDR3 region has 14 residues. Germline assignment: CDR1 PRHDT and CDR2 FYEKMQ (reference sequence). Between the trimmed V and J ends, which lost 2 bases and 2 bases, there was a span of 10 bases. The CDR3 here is CASSLPRQTYEQYF. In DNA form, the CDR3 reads TGTGCCAGCAGCTTACCGAGGCAGACCTACGAGCAGTACTTC.

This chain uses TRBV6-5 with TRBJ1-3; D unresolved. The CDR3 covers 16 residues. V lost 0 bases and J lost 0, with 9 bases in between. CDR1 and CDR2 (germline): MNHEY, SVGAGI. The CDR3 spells CASSYSTGISGNTIYF. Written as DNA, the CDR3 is TGTGCCAGCAGTTACTCGACTGGAATCTCTGGAAACACCATATATTTT.

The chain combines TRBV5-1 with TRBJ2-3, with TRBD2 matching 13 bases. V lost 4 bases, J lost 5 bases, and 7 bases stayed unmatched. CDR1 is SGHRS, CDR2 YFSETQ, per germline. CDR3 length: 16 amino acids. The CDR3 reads CASSAGLAGARDTQYF. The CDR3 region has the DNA TGCGCCAGCAGCGCTGGACTAGCGGGAGCTAGAGATACGCAGTATTTT.

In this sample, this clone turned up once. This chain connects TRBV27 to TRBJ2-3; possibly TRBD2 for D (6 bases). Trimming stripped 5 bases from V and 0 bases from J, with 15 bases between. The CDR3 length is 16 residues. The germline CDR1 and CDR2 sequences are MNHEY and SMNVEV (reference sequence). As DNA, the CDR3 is TGTGCCAGCAGTCCCCTGGGAGGAGAAAGCACAGATACGCAGTATTTT. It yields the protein CASSPLGGESTDTQYF.

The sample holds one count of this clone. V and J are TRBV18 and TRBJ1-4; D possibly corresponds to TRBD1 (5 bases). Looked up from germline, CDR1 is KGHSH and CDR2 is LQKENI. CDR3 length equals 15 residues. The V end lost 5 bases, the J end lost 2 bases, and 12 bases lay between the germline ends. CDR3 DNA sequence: TGTGCCAGCTCAACGGCAGGGAAGACTAATGAAAAACTGTTTTTT. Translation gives CASSTAGKTNEKLFF.

The CDR3 DNA reads as TGTGCCAGCAGCTCGGACAGGGGATCACCCTACGAGCAGTACTTC. Its translation is CASSSDRGSPYEQYF. The chain couples TRBV11-3 to TRBJ2-7; 9 bases map to TRBD1. The junction had 6 bases not matched to a gene; V was cut back by 4 bases and J by 2 bases. Germline V lookup: CDR1 SGHNT, CDR2 YENEEA. The CDR3 length is 15 residues.

CDR3 region: CASKGWQTTNYGYTF. DNA of the CDR3: TGTGCCAGCAAAGGTTGGCAGACTACTAACTATGGCTACACCTTC. The rearrangement joins TRBV5-6 to TRBJ1-2; D uncertain. Trimming took off 6 bases at V and 0 bases at J, with 15 bases between the two ends. Germline V gives CDR1 SGHDT, CDR2 YYEEEE. The CDR3 sequence is 15 residues long.

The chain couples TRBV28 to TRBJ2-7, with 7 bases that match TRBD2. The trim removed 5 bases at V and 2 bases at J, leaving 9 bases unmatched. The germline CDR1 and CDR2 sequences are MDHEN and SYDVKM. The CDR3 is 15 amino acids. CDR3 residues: CASSPDSGPTYEQYF. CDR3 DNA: TGTGCCAGCAGTCCAGATAGCGGGCCCACCTACGAGCAGTACTTC.